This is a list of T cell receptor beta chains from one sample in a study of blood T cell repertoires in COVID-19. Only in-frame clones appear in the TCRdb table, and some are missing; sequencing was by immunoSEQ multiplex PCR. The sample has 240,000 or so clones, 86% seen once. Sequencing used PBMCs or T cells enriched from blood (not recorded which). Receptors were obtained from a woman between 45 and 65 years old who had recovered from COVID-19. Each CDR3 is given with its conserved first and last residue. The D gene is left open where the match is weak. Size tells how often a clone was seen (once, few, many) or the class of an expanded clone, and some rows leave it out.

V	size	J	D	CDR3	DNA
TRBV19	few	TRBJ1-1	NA	CASRSQIYTEAFF	TGTGCCAGTAGGTCACAGATTTACACTGAAGCTTTCTTT
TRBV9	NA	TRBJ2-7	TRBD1	CASSPGTGGQYF	TGTGCCAGCAGCCCTGGGACAGGGGGACAGTACTTC
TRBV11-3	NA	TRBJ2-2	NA	CASRIGSGTGELFF	TGTGCCAGCAGAATCGGGTCGGGCACCGGGGAGCTGTTTTTT
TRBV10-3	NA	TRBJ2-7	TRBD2	CAISESDSGRVYEQYF	TGTGCCATCAGTGAGTCAGATAGCGGGAGGGTCTACGAGCAGTACTTC
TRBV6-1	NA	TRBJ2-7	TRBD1	CASSPGQGRIYEQYF	TGTGCCAGCAGTCCGGGACAGGGGAGAATCTACGAGCAGTACTTC
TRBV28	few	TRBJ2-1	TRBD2	CASSPRTSGDNEQFF	TGTGCCAGCAGTCCCCGGACTAGCGGCGACAATGAGCAGTTCTTC
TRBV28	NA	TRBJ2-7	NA	CASSSPGGNRSYEQYF	TGTGCCAGCAGTTCCCCTGGCGGAAACCGGTCCTACGAGCAGTACTTC
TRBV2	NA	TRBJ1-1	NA	CASSGPGAPSTEAFF	TGTGCCAGCAGTGGACCAGGGGCCCCGTCCACTGAAGCTTTCTTT
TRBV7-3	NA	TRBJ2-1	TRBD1	CASSLEGAVTYNEQFF	TGTGCCAGCAGCTTAGAGGGGGCCGTTACCTACAATGAGCAGTTCTTC
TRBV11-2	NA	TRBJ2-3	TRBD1	CASSLGDRGQIEDTQYF	TGTGCCAGCAGCTTGGGGGACAGGGGGCAAATAGAGGATACGCAGTATTTT
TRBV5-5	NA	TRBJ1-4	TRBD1	CASSSTGAANEKLFF	TGTGCCAGCAGCTCGACAGGGGCGGCTAATGAAAAACTGTTTTTT
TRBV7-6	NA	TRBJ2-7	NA	CASSPKGPHYEQYF	TGTGCCAGCAGCCCCAAGGGGCCCCACTACGAGCAGTACTTC
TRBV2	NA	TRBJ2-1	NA	CASRAGGNAFF	TGTGCCAGCAGAGCCGGGGGAAACGCGTTCTTC
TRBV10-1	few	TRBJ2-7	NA	CASSEGSEQYF	TGCGCCAGCAGTGAGGGGAGCGAGCAGTACTTC
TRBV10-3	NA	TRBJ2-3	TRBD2	CAISAIAGDTDTQYF	TGTGCCATCAGTGCAATAGCGGGGGACACAGATACGCAGTATTTT
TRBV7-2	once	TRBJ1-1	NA	CASSLSQGTEAFF	TGTGCCAGCAGCTTAAGTCAGGGAACTGAAGCTTTCTTT
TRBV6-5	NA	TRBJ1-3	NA	CASSYVPGYGNTIYF	TGTGCCAGCAGTTACGTACCGGGGTATGGAAACACCATATATTTT
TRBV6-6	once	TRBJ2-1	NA	CASSQTGSDFDEQFF	TGTGCCAGCAGTCAGACGGGGTCAGATTTCGATGAGCAGTTCTTC
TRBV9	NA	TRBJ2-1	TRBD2	CASSVLAGGQNEQFF	TGTGCCAGCAGCGTTCTAGCGGGGGGGCAAAATGAGCAGTTCTTC
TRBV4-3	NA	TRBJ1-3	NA	CASSQDPFTGNTIYF	TGCGCCAGCAGCCAAGATCCTTTTACTGGAAACACCATATATTTT
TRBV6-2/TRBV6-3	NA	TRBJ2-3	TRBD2	CASSPLATSTDTQYF	TGTGCCAGCAGTCCACTAGCGACTAGCACAGATACGCAGTATTTT
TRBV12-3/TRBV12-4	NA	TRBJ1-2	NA	CASRRSGQGGYTF	TGTGCCAGCAGACGTTCAGGGCAGGGTGGCTACACCTTC
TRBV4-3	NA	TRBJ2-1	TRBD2	CASSQGWTSAYNEQFF	TGCGCCAGCAGCCAAGGATGGACTAGCGCCTACAATGAGCAGTTCTTC
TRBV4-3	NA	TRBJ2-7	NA	CASSQDWQAIHEQYF	TGCGCCAGCAGCCAAGATTGGCAGGCAATCCACGAGCAGTACTTC
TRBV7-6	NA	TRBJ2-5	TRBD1	CASSSIPGQEVTQYF	TGTGCCAGCAGCTCAATACCGGGACAGGAAGTGACCCAGTACTTC
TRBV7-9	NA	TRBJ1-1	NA	CASSFMSGENPEAFF	TGTGCCAGCAGCTTTATGTCAGGGGAGAACCCTGAAGCTTTCTTT
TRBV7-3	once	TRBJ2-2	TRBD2	CASSLSGIETGELFF	TGTGCCAGCAGCTTGAGCGGGATAGAAACCGGGGAGCTGTTTTTT
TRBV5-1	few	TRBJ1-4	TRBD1	CASSLNRTGVGEKLFF	TGCGCCAGCAGCTTGAACCGGACAGGGGTCGGTGAAAAACTGTTTTTT